These 16 T cell receptor beta chains were all obtained from the same sample, sequenced in a study of blood T cell repertoires in COVID-19. Profiled with immunoSEQ multiplex PCR; TCRdb holds only in-frame clones, not every one. The sample consists of around 300,000 clones, 89% of them appearing once. The sample was peripheral blood. Every receptor here comes from a woman aged 35 to 49 who had recovered from COVID-19.

This chain connects TRBV19 to TRBJ2-7; tentative D call: TRBD1 (6 bases). V was cut by 3 bases and J by 3 bases, with 15 bases left in between. Germline-derived CDR1 and CDR2 are LNHDA and SQIVND (reference sequence). CDR3 length: 15 residues. The CDR3 protein is CASSMTGRPDYEQYF. DNA of the CDR3: TGTGCCAGTAGTATGACAGGTAGGCCGGACTACGAGCAGTACTTC.

The chain recombines TRBV18 with TRBJ2-2; no clear D gene. With 3 bases removed from V and 0 bases from J, the gap between germline ends came to 11 bases. Looked up from germline, CDR1 is KGHSH and CDR2 is LQKENI. The CDR3 runs to 16 residues. The CDR3 region is CASSPAASANTGELFF. The CDR3 DNA sequence: TGTGCCAGCTCACCGGCCGCCAGCGCGAACACCGGGGAGCTGTTTTTT.

The chain has TRBV27 and TRBJ2-1; 9 nucleotides match TRBD1. Unmatched junction bases numbered 3, after V lost 3 bases and J lost 6 bases. Per the germline V gene, CDR1 is MNHEY and CDR2 is SMNVEV (reference sequence). The CDR3 contains 14 residues. The CDR3 coding sequence is TGTGCCAGCAGTTTTGAGACAGGGGGCAATGAGCAGTTCTTC. Its translation: CASSFETGGNEQFF.

The chain is built from TRBV10-2 and TRBJ2-3; D might be TRBD2 (5 bases). The CDR3 has 17 residues. V shed 0 bases and J shed 0 bases, with 13 bases lying between them. Germline assignment: CDR1 WSHSY and CDR2 SAAADI. CDR3 bases: TGCGCCAGCAGTGAGTCGCTAGGAGGATCTAGCACAGATACGCAGTATTTT. Protein sequence: CASSESLGGSSTDTQYF.

The J gene is TRBJ2-7, the V gene TRBV27, with 7 bases aligning to TRBD1. V trimming: 4 bases; J trimming: 5 bases; junction bases outside the gene matches: 5. Germline V lookup: CDR1 MNHEY, CDR2 SMNVEV (reference sequence). This CDR3 has 13 residues. The CDR3 DNA sequence: TGTGCCAGCAGTTCAGACGACAGGGACGAGCAGTACTTC. Protein product: CASSSDDRDEQYF.

The J gene is TRBJ1-4, the V gene TRBV30, with 8 bases lining up with TRBD1. The CDR3 has 13 residues. The V gene end was trimmed by 5 bases and the J gene end by 10 bases; junction bases not matched to a gene: 9. In germline, CDR1 is GTSNPN, CDR2 SVGIG (reference sequence). CDR3 coding DNA: TGTGCCTGGCGGGGGCAGGGGGCCGGAAAACTGTTTTTT. Amino acid sequence: CAWRGQGAGKLFF.

This clone has only one observation. One junction end does not reproduce the germline sequence, and a read error may be involved. The CDR3, as DNA: TGTGCCACCAGTTTGCACGGTAGGGGCTACGAGCAGTACTTC. Translated, it gives CATSLHGRGYEQYF. The chain employs TRBV28 and TRBJ2-7; D is possibly TRBD1 (5 bases). The CDR3 totals 14 residues. Germline CDR1 reads MDHEN; CDR2 reads SYDVKM.

V usage is TRBV7-3 and J usage is TRBJ2-3, with 7 bases that match TRBD2. CDR3 size: 15 residues. Germline CDR1 is SGHTA and CDR2 is FQGTGA. V dropped 1 base and J dropped 4; count of bases not matched to a gene: 5. CDR3 in DNA: TGTGCCAGCAGCTTAAGCGGGAGCGGTTCAGATACGCAGTATTTT. It is translated as CASSLSGSGSDTQYF.

V and J are TRBV6-5 and TRBJ1-2, with a tentative D call TRBD1 (5 bases). Deletions cut 0 bases from V and 2 bases from J, with 7 bases between. This CDR3 comprises 14 residues. The germline CDR1 and CDR2 sequences are MNHEY and SVGAGI. The CDR3 region is CASSYSAGNYGYTF. The CDR3 coding sequence is TGTGCCAGCAGTTACTCTGCAGGGAACTATGGCTACACCTTC.

The chain joins TRBV4-1 to TRBJ2-7, with D perhaps matching TRBD2 (7 bases). From germline, CDR1 is MGHRA and CDR2 YSYEKL. This CDR3 has 14 residues. The V and J ends lost 3 bases and 6 bases respectively, with 15 bases between them. The CDR3 loop reads CASSQQWAGAEQYF. DNA of the CDR3: TGCGCCAGCAGCCAGCAGTGGGCGGGGGCCGAGCAGTACTTC.

This clone was found a few times. CDR3 protein: CAWSHIRGPNYGYTF. The CDR3, as DNA: TGTGCCTGGAGCCATATCAGGGGTCCTAACTATGGCTACACCTTC. The chain employs TRBV30 and TRBJ1-2; possibly TRBD1 for D (6 bases). Trimming cost V 3 bases and J 0 bases, with 14 bases left between them. CDR3 length: 15 amino acids. Germline loops: CDR1 GTSNPN, CDR2 SVGIG (reference sequence).

CDR3 loop: CATSDTDREDYGYTF. The CDR3 coding sequence is TGTGCCACCAGTGACACGGACAGGGAGGACTATGGCTACACCTTC. J is TRBJ1-2 and V is TRBV24-1; 8 bases line up with TRBD1. Germline V gives CDR1 KGHDR, CDR2 SFDVKD. The V segment lost 4 bases and the J segment 3 bases; nucleotides outside the gene matches: 6. The CDR3 spans 15 residues.

The chain is built from TRBV6-5 and TRBJ2-1, with 7 bases that match TRBD2. CDR1 is MNHEY, CDR2 SVGAGI, per germline. Trimming removed 6 bases from V and 8 bases from J; junction bases left unmatched: 10. The CDR3 sequence is 14 residues long. This chain's CDR3 is CASRLFREGDEQFF. The CDR3 region has the DNA TGTGCCAGCAGGCTATTCAGGGAGGGCGATGAGCAGTTCTTC.

CDR3 sequence reads: CASSLTSGMGEQYF. CDR3 DNA sequence: TGTGCCAGCAGCTTAACTAGCGGGATGGGCGAGCAGTACTTC. J is TRBJ2-7 and V is TRBV13; 10 nucleotides align to TRBD2. The CDR3 sequence is 14 residues long. Germline trimming cut 2 bases from V and 6 bases from J; bases unmatched to any gene: 4. In germline, CDR1 is PRHDT, CDR2 FYEKMQ (reference sequence).

This chain's CDR3 is CASSLDRTSGYNEQFF. In nucleotides, the CDR3 is TGTGCCAGCAGCTTAGATAGGACTAGCGGGTACAATGAGCAGTTCTTC. The gene calls are TRBV11-3 and TRBJ2-1; TRBD2 agrees at 11 bases. The ends lost 0 bases at V and 4 bases at J; junction bases unmatched: 2. The germline gives CDR1 SGHNT, CDR2 YENEEA. This CDR3 is built from 16 residues.

The chain joins TRBV7-6 to TRBJ2-2; the D is unclear. Germline V gene sequence: CDR1 SGHVS, CDR2 FNYEAQ. Trimming left V 0 bases short and J 2 bases short, with 16 bases between. The CDR3 runs to 18 residues. This chain's CDR3 is CASSLAVPFMTNTGELFF. The DNA of the CDR3 is TGTGCCAGCAGCTTAGCAGTGCCTTTTATGACAAACACCGGGGAGCTGTTTTTT.